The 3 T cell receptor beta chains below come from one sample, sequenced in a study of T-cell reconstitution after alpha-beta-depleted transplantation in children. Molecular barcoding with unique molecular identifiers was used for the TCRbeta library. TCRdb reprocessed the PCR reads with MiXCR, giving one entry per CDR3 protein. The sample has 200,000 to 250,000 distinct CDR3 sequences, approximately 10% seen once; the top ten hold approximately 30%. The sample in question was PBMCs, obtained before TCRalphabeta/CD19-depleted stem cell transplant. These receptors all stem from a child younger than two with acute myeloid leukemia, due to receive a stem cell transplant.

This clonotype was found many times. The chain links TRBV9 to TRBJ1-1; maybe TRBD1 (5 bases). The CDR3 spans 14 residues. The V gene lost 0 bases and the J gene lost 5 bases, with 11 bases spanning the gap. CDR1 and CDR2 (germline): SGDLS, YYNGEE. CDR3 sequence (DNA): TGTGCCAGCAGCGTAGTGGGGGGTGATACTGAAGCTTTCTTT. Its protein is CASSVVGGDTEAFF. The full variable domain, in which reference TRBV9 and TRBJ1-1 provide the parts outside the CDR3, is DSGVTQTPKHLITATGQRVTLRCSPRSGDLSVYWYQQSLDQGLQFLIQYYNGEERAKGNILERFSAQQFPDLHSELNLSSLELGDSALYFCASSVVGGDTEAFFGQGTRLTVV.

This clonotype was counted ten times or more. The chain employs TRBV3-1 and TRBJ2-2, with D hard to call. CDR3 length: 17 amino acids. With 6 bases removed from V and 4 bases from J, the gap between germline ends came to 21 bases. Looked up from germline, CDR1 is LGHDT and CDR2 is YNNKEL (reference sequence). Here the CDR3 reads CASSLAPDAALTGELFF. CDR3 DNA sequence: TGTGCCAGCAGTCTCGCCCCGGACGCCGCTCTCACCGGGGAGCTGTTTTTT.

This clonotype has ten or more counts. DNA of the CDR3: TGTGCCAGCAGCCAAGGGTCCTCATATGATACGCAGTATTTT. Protein sequence: CASSQGSSYDTQYF. The genes are TRBV3-2 and TRBJ2-3. TRBV3-2 is a pseudogene. This CDR3 spans 14 amino acids.